A single sample gave rise to the 26 T cell receptor beta chains below, sequenced in a study of T-cell reconstitution after alpha-beta-depleted transplantation in children. Construction of the TCRbeta library involved unique molecular identifiers. TCRdb reprocessed the PCR reads with MiXCR, giving one entry per CDR3 protein. The sample consists of about 310,000 distinct CDR3 sequences, approximately 23% of them appearing once. Sequences were derived from PBMCs, mostly from graft donor cells, sampled 180 days after TCRalphabeta/CD19-depleted stem cell transplant. The receptors derive from a male patient aged 10-17 years who had a stem cell transplant for acute lymphoblastic leukemia, so the T cells may come from the graft donor.

This clonotype was seen repeatedly, ten times or more. The CDR3 sequence: CASSLTGTGVYEQYF. The CDR3 nucleotides read TGCGCCAGCAGCTTGACCGGGACAGGGGTCTACGAGCAGTACTTC. The chain carries TRBV5-1 and TRBJ2-7, with 10 bases matching TRBD1. V was pared by 1 base and J by 3 bases, with 4 bases of the junction left unmatched. The CDR3 has 15 amino acids. Per germline, CDR1 SGHRS and CDR2 YFSETQ.

The rearrangement uses TRBV15 and TRBJ1-4, with D unclear. The CDR3 length is 12 residues. CDR1 LNHNV and CDR2 YYDKDF come from the germline V gene (reference sequence). Trimming pared 6 bases from V and 4 bases from J, leaving 6 bases between. The CDR3 nucleotides are TGTGCCACCAGTTTGGGTAATGAAAAACTGTTTTTT. Translating it yields CATSLGNEKLFF.

For the CDR3, the DNA is TGTGCCTGGAGTCTAGGACAGGGCGGCGAGACCCAGTACTTC. It translates to CAWSLGQGGETQYF. The genes are TRBV30 and TRBJ2-5, with 8 bases that match TRBD1. The CDR3 is 14 amino acids. Germline assignment: CDR1 GTSNPN and CDR2 SVGIG (reference sequence). The V gene end was trimmed by 2 bases and the J gene end by 5 bases; junction bases not matched to a gene: 7. Full variable domain (remainder filled in from reference TRBV30 and TRBJ2-5): SQTIHQWPATLVQPVGSPLSLECTVEGTSNPNLYWYRQAAGRGLQLLFYSVGIGQISSEVPQNLSASRPQDRQFILSSKKLLLSDSGFYLCAWSLGQGGETQYFGPGTRLLVL.

V and J are TRBV7-9 and TRBJ2-3; TRBD2 matches at 7 bases. Germline CDR1 reads SEHNR; CDR2 reads FQNEAQ (reference sequence). V shed 8 bases, J shed 3 bases, and the junction held 11 bases outside the gene matches. The CDR3 contains 15 residues. The CDR3 here is CASEGIGGRTDTQYF. The CDR3 DNA sequence: TGTGCCAGCGAGGGGATCGGCGGGAGAACAGATACGCAGTATTTT.

The genes are TRBV10-3 and TRBJ1-5, with D perhaps TRBD1 (5 bases). The CDR3 is 17 residues long. The V gene's germline CDR1 is ENHRY and CDR2 SYGVKD. Trimming removed 8 bases from V and 6 bases from J, with 26 bases in between. The CDR3, as DNA: TGTGCCATCGGGGCTGGCCCCGGGGACGGATTATCTCAGCCCCAGCATTTT. It translates to CAIGAGPGDGLSQPQHF.

This clonotype has a handful of counts. In DNA form, the CDR3 reads TGCGCCAGCAGCTTGGTCCCGACTAGCGGGAGGGACCTTGAGCAGTTCTTC. Amino acid sequence: CASSLVPTSGRDLEQFF. This chain connects TRBV5-1 to TRBJ2-1; 14 nucleotides line up with TRBD2. The V gene end was trimmed by 0 bases and the J gene end by 9 bases; junction bases not matched to a gene: 8. Germline V lookup: CDR1 SGHRS, CDR2 YFSETQ. The CDR3 spans 17 residues. The full variable domain, rest sourced from reference TRBV5-1 and TRBJ2-1, is KAGVTQTPRYLIKTRGQQVTLSCSPISGHRSVSWYQQTPGQGLQFLFEYFSETQRNKGNFPGRFSGRQFSNSRSEMNVSTLELGDSALYLCASSLVPTSGRDLEQFFGPGTRLTVL.

This chain uses TRBV7-3 with TRBJ1-2, with D uncertain. This CDR3 is built from 16 residues. Germline CDR1 and CDR2: SGHTA and FQGTGA. V gave up 0 bases and J gave up 1 base, with 12 bases separating them. CDR3 DNA sequence: TGTGCCAGCAGCTTAACAGGCAGCTTCATTAACTATGGCTACACCTTC. As protein: CASSLTGSFINYGYTF.

The V gene is TRBV12-3 or TRBV12-4, the J gene TRBJ2-2, with 13 bases aligning to TRBD2. Trimming took 5 bases from V and 7 from J; bases not matched to a gene: 7. The CDR3 has 16 amino acids. Written as DNA, the CDR3 is TGTGCCAGCAGTCCCCGGACTAGCGGGAGTGTCGGGGAGCTGTTTTTT. Translation gives CASSPRTSGSVGELFF.

This clonotype was seen repeatedly, ten times or more. The DNA for the CDR3 is TGCGCCAGCAGCTCCCAGGGTTACTCTGGAAACACCATATATTTT. Translation gives CASSSQGYSGNTIYF. This rearrangement joins TRBV5-1 to TRBJ1-3; possible D gene TRBD1, 5 bases. V was trimmed by 3 bases and J by 0 bases, leaving 10 bases between them. The CDR3 sequence is 15 residues long. Germline-derived CDR1 and CDR2 are SGHRS and YFSETQ.

The rearrangement links TRBV4-2 to TRBJ2-6; 10 bases map to TRBD2. The CDR3 runs to 19 residues. The germline V gene has CDR1 LGHNA and CDR2 YNFKEQ. V lost 0 bases and J lost 1; bases outside the gene matches: 6. CDR3 in DNA: TGTGCCAGCAGCCAAGACTGGCTAGCGGGAGTATCTGGGGCCAACGTCCTGACTTTC. It specifies CASSQDWLAGVSGANVLTF.

The gene calls are TRBV5-1 and TRBJ2-3; no firm D call. Trimming took off 4 bases at V and 2 bases at J, with 14 bases between the two ends. CDR3 length: 15 amino acids. The V gene's germline CDR1 is SGHRS and CDR2 YFSETQ. The CDR3 loop reads CASSNPEQITDTQYF. The CDR3 DNA is TGCGCCAGCAGCAACCCAGAGCAGATCACAGATACGCAGTATTTT.

This clonotype has at least ten counts. The rearrangement uses TRBV5-1 and TRBJ2-5; D remains ambiguous. The germline V gene encodes CDR1 SGHRS and CDR2 YFSETQ. Trimming removed 4 bases from V and 5 bases from J, with 12 bases in between. The CDR3 length is 13 residues. CDR3 DNA sequence: TGCGCCAGCAGCCCGAACCCTAGGGAGACCCAGTACTTC. Its protein product is CASSPNPRETQYF.

This chain uses TRBV6-5 with TRBJ2-3, with 7 bases identical to TRBD2. The CDR3 loop spans 12 amino acids. In germline, CDR1 is MNHEY, CDR2 SVGAGI. With 2 bases clipped from V and 10 bases from J, the junction kept 3 bases outside the gene matches. The CDR3 loop is CASSYVAGAQYF. The CDR3 bases are TGTGCCAGCAGTTACGTCGCGGGGGCGCAGTATTTT.

This clonotype turned up a few times. The V and J genes are TRBV27 and TRBJ1-6; 7 bases match TRBD1. The CDR3 has 16 amino acids. With V trimmed by 4 bases and J by 7 bases, 10 bases remained unmatched. The germline V gene has CDR1 MNHEY and CDR2 SMNVEV (reference sequence). Here the CDR3 DNA reads TGTGCCAGCAGTTCACTGTGGGACAGCCTAAATTCACCCCTCCACTTT. Translating it yields CASSSLWDSLNSPLHF.

The chain combines TRBV18 with TRBJ2-7; 10 bases fit TRBD2. The V gene end was trimmed by 2 bases and the J gene end by 4 bases; junction bases not matched to a gene: 8. CDR1 and CDR2 (germline): KGHSH, LQKENI. This CDR3 contains 16 residues. The CDR3 loop is CASSPFIAGGIYEQYF. CDR3 sequence (DNA): TGTGCCAGCTCACCATTCATAGCGGGAGGAATTTACGAGCAGTACTTC. The full variable domain, in which reference TRBV18 and TRBJ2-7 provide the parts outside the CDR3, is NAGVMQNPRHLVRRRGQEARLRCSPMKGHSHVYWYRQLPEEGLKFMVYLQKENIIDESGMPKERFSAEFPKEGPSILRIQQVVRGDSAAYFCASSPFIAGGIYEQYFGPGTRLTVT.

V gene TRBV15 combines with J gene TRBJ1-6; D is unresolved. CDR1 and CDR2 (germline): LNHNV, YYDKDF (reference sequence). Deletions cut 0 bases from V and 8 bases from J, with 8 bases between. The CDR3 spans 14 residues. The DNA for the CDR3 is TGTGCCACCAGCAGAGATTCGCGTTATTCACCCCTCCACTTT. Translating gives CATSRDSRYSPLHF.

V and J are TRBV9 and TRBJ2-7, with TRBD2 identical over 10 bases. Germline V lookup: CDR1 SGDLS, CDR2 YYNGEE. The CDR3 is 15 residues long. The ends lost 4 bases at V and 3 bases at J; junction bases unmatched: 7. The CDR3 DNA reads as TGTGCCAGCAGCCCCGGGACTAGCGATTTCTACGAGCAGTACTTC. Encoded protein: CASSPGTSDFYEQYF.

This clonotype was recorded many times. The chain employs TRBV5-1 and TRBJ1-2, with D hard to call. CDR1 is SGHRS, CDR2 YFSETQ, per germline. With 5 bases removed from V and 0 bases from J, the gap between germline ends came to 5 bases. CDR3 length: 12 amino acids. The CDR3 DNA reads TGCGCCAGCAGTACAGCTAACTATGGCTACACCTTC. This gives the protein CASSTANYGYTF. The entire variable domain, with the rest obtained from reference TRBV5-1 and TRBJ1-2, is as follows: KAGVTQTPRYLIKTRGQQVTLSCSPISGHRSVSWYQQTPGQGLQFLFEYFSETQRNKGNFPGRFSGRQFSNSRSEMNVSTLELGDSALYLCASSTANYGYTFGSGTRLTVV.

The table lists this clonotype with a few counts. This rearrangement joins TRBV4-1 to TRBJ2-4; D unclear. V shed 1 base and J shed 9 bases, with 4 bases lying between them. The CDR3 is 11 residues long. Germline loops: CDR1 MGHRA, CDR2 YSYEKL. CDR3 in amino acids: CASSQGAIQYF. In DNA form, the CDR3 reads TGCGCCAGCAGCCAAGGGGCCATTCAGTACTTC.

The table lists this clonotype with a few counts. The genes are TRBV7-3 and TRBJ2-1, with 12 bases fitting TRBD2. The CDR3 consists of 15 residues. The ends lost 3 bases at V and 4 bases at J; junction bases unmatched: 1. CDR1 SGHTA and CDR2 FQGTGA come from the germline V gene. The DNA of the CDR3 is TGTGCCAGCAGCTTGACTAGCGGGGGTTACAATGAGCAGTTCTTC. Encoded protein: CASSLTSGGYNEQFF.

J is TRBJ2-1 and V is TRBV2, with a tentative D call TRBD2 (6 bases). Germline values: CDR1 SNHLY, CDR2 FYNNEI. V was trimmed by 6 bases and J by 8 bases, leaving 20 bases between them. This CDR3 contains 15 residues. The CDR3 protein is CASRLTSRGVHEQFF. The CDR3 DNA sequence: TGTGCCAGCAGACTAACTAGTCGCGGGGTCCATGAGCAGTTCTTC.

The chain employs TRBV5-1 and TRBJ2-3; 7 bases match TRBD1. Germline V CDR1 and CDR2: SGHRS, YFSETQ. With V trimmed by 4 bases and J by 6 bases, 8 bases remained unmatched. The CDR3 has 14 amino acids. This chain's CDR3 is CASSPRTRGDTQYF. CDR3 nucleotide sequence: TGCGCCAGCAGCCCCCGGACCAGGGGGGATACGCAGTATTTT. Full variable domain (outside the CDR3, taken from reference TRBV5-1 and TRBJ2-3): KAGVTQTPRYLIKTRGQQVTLSCSPISGHRSVSWYQQTPGQGLQFLFEYFSETQRNKGNFPGRFSGRQFSNSRSEMNVSTLELGDSALYLCASSPRTRGDTQYFGPGTRLTVL.

DNA for the CDR3: TGTGCCAGCAGTCCCGAGGACGGGCGGGCCAAAAACATTCAGTACTTC. Its translation: CASSPEDGRAKNIQYF. The genes are TRBV27 and TRBJ2-4; D ambiguous. This CDR3 contains 16 residues. V was clipped by 5 bases and J by 1 base, with 15 bases between them. The germline V gene has CDR1 MNHEY and CDR2 SMNVEV (reference sequence).

The rearrangement joins TRBV4-2 to TRBJ1-1; D possibly corresponds to TRBD1 (6 bases). Trimming left V 0 bases short and J 4 bases short, with 18 bases between. This CDR3 is built from 17 residues. CDR1 is LGHNA, CDR2 YNFKEQ, per germline. DNA of the CDR3: TGTGCCAGCAGCCAAGATCCCCCCTTGACAGGTTTCACTGAAGCTTTCTTT. Translating gives CASSQDPPLTGFTEAFF.

In its sample, this clonotype was seen once. The gene calls are TRBV5-1 and TRBJ2-1, with D uncertain. This CDR3 is built from 13 residues. Between the trimmed V and J ends, which lost 0 bases and 3 bases, there was a span of 4 bases. In germline, CDR1 is SGHRS, CDR2 YFSETQ. The CDR3 protein is CASSLGYYNEQFF. In nucleotides, the CDR3 is TGCGCCAGCAGCTTGGGTTACTACAATGAGCAGTTCTTC.

The chain couples TRBV12-3 or TRBV12-4 to TRBJ2-5; no clear D gene. The CDR3 length is 14 residues. V was pared by 0 bases and J by 7 bases, with 12 bases between. CDR3: CASSLAETVRTQYF. CDR3 nucleotide sequence: TGTGCCAGCAGTTTAGCGGAGACCGTCCGGACCCAGTACTTC.